The sequence of this T cell receptor (beta chain) was determined in a study of PD-1 blockade in classical Hodgkin lymphoma. This clone was observed once. Its antigen is not known. The germline V gene encodes CDR1 MNHEY and CDR2 SVGAGI. Trimming cost V 6 bases and J 2 bases, with 5 bases left between them. The CDR3 sequence is 12 residues long. Findings and limits, study-wide: Partial responders and progressors had significantly lower baseline TCR diversity. Significant TCR diversity gains by C4D1 occurred in CD4+ but not CD8+ cells.

All patients experienced relapse after autologous stem cell transplantation, and brentuximab vedotin exposure was variable. CD8+ T cells were isolated from thawed PBMCs by magnetic negative selection. Complete response, partial response or progressive disease constituted the best responses recorded. Sequencing used immunoSEQ multiplex PCR; TCRdb keeps in-frame clones, though not all of them. The table has roughly 28,000 clones, roughly 88% seen once. Specimen: CD8+ T cells from blood, collected at baseline. The clonotype was recovered from a human donor with classical Hodgkin lymphoma. The chain combines TRBV6-5 with TRBJ2-1; the D is unclear. This CDR3 reads CASRRPYNEQFF. The CDR3 bases are TGTGCCAGCAGGCGCCCCTACAATGAGCAGTTCTTC.